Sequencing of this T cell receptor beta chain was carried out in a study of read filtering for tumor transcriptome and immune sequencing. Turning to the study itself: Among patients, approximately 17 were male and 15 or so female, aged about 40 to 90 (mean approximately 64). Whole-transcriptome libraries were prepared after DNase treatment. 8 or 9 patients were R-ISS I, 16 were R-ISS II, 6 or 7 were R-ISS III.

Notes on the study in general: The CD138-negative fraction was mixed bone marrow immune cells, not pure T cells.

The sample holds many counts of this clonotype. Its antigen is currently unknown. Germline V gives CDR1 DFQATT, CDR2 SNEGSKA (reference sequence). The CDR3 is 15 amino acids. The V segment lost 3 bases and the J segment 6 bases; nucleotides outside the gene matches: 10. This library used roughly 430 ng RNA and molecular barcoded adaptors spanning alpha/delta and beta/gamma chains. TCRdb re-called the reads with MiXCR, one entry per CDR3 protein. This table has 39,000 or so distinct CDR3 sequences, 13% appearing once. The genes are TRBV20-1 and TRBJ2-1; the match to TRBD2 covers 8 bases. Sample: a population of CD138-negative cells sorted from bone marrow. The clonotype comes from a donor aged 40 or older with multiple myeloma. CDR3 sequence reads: CSASVGLDIPNEQFF. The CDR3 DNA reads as TGCAGTGCTAGTGTGGGACTAGATATTCCCAATGAGCAGTTCTTC.